This TCR beta chain emerged from a study of regulatory T cells in long-lasting Graves disease. The length of the CDR3 is 15 residues. From germline, CDR1 is MNHEY and CDR2 SVGAGI. V lost 2 bases, J lost 6 bases, and 16 bases lay in between. General study findings and limits: Newly diagnosed Graves' patients exceeded persistent ones in TCR diversity. Accuracy might have suffered from few samples. Persistent patients shared some 2,500 public clonotypes among themselves. Newly diagnosed patients shared fewer, at more than 850.

In this sample, this clonotype turned up a few times. Its antigen is unknown. Building of the TCR beta libraries involved iRepertoire HTBI primers and Arm-PCR of CDR3 regions. Per the original data handling: Across the samples, identification revealed 50 to 80 TRBV and 12 to 15 TRBJ segments. TCRdb reprocessed the multiplex PCR reads via MiXCR and lists one record per CDR3 protein. In this record, the V and J calls reflect TCRdb's handling and not the investigators' own analysis. The table has 500,000 to 700,000 distinct CDR3 sequences, roughly 30% seen once; the top ten hold under 55%. Time point given: persistent/refractory GD, antithyroid drugs over 5 years with positive TRAb. PBMC RNA served as the TCR library source.

The starting material was peripheral blood mononuclear cells (PBMCs), obtained when the disease was refractory, from a patient treated with antithyroid drugs. The chain links TRBV6-5 to TRBJ1-2; D not resolved. This receptor was identified in a female donor with Graves disease. CDR3 DNA: TGTGCCAGCAGTTACGGCGACCGCAACTGGGATGGCTACACCTTC. Its protein product is CASSYGDRNWDGYTF.